The rows below give T cell receptor beta chains drawn from one sample of a study of graft-versus-host responses after intestinal transplantation. Libraries were prepared by immunoSEQ multiplex PCR; TCRdb keeps only in-frame clonotypes and omits some of them. The table includes some 25,000 clones, 40% detected once. This specimen was alloreactive CD4+ T cells from a mixed lymphocyte reaction culture, taken before intestinal transplant. The receptor source for this set is a human patient who received an intestinal transplant. CDR3s include the opening cysteine and the closing phenylalanine or tryptophan. Each record gives: clone size, V gene, J gene, D gene, CDR3 DNA, CDR3 protein. A D gene is named only where the DNA matches it firmly. Expanded clones get a size class; other rows say once, few or many, or leave the size out.

.	TRBV5-4	TRBJ1-2	TRBD1	TGTGCCAGCAGTCGGGACAGCCTCTATGGCTACACCTTC	CASSRDSLYGYTF
.	TRBV30	TRBJ1-3	TRBD1	TGTGCCTGGAGTATCAACCGACAGGGGCTAAACACCATATATTTT	CAWSINRQGLNTIYF
medium-sized	TRBV4-1	TRBJ1-1	.	TGCGCCAGCAGCCAGTACGGAGGAAACACTGAAGCTTTCTTT	CASSQYGGNTEAFF
few	TRBV18	TRBJ2-7	TRBD2	TGTGCCAGCTCACTGAAACGAACCCAGCGGGAGTATCACGAGCAGTACTTC	CASSLKRTQREYHEQYF
.	TRBV18	TRBJ1-6	.	TGTGCCAGCTCACTAACTAGGACAGACTATAATTCACCCCTCCACTTT	CASSLTRTDYNSPLHF
.	TRBV5-1	TRBJ1-4	TRBD1	TGCGCCAGCAGCTTGGTCTACGGGACAGGAAATGAAAAACTGTTTTTT	CASSLVYGTGNEKLFF
.	TRBV6-5	TRBJ2-1	TRBD1	TGTGCCAGCAGCCCCCGGACAGGTTACAATGAGCAGTTCTTC	CASSPRTGYNEQFF
.	TRBV19	TRBJ1-2	TRBD1	TGTGCCAGTAGTATAGCCCTGGGACAGGGTAACTATGGCTACACCTTC	CASSIALGQGNYGYTF
.	TRBV5-6	TRBJ1-1	.	TGTGCCAGCAGCTTGTTGCGCCTGAACACTGAAGCTTTCTTT	CASSLLRLNTEAFF
.	TRBV7-3	TRBJ2-3	TRBD2	TGTGCCAGCAGCTTGACTAGCGGGTCAGGCACAGATACGCAGTATTTT	CASSLTSGSGTDTQYF
.	TRBV7-9	TRBJ2-3	TRBD2	TGTGCCAGCAGCTCCGCTTTAATAGCGGGAGGGCCGGATACGCAGTATTTT	CASSSALIAGGPDTQYF
once	TRBV12-5	TRBJ2-1	TRBD2	TGTGCTAGTGGTTCCCGGCGAGCGGGAGGTGTGGATGAGCAGTTCTTC	CASGSRRAGGVDEQFF
few	TRBV6-1	TRBJ1-5	TRBD1	TGTGCCATTGGGGGACAGGGCAGCAATCAGCCCCAGCATTTT	CAIGGQGSNQPQHF
.	TRBV7-6	TRBJ2-7	.	TGTGCCAGCCAGGCCAGCGACAGAAACTCCTACGAGCAGTACTTC	CASQASDRNSYEQYF
few	TRBV6-5	TRBJ2-1	TRBD2	TGTGCCAGCACCCGACTAGCGAGCTCCTACAATGAGCAGTTCTTC	CASTRLASSYNEQFF
.	TRBV5-1	TRBJ2-1	.	TGCGCCAGCAGCTTGGGGCCAGCGGGTTCCTACAATGAGCAGTTCTTC	CASSLGPAGSYNEQFF
few	TRBV6-1	TRBJ2-1	TRBD1	TGTGCCAGCAGTTGGGACAGGGGGCTGTACAATGAGCAGTTCTTC	CASSWDRGLYNEQFF
.	TRBV4-3	TRBJ1-4	.	TGCGCCAGCAGCCAAGATTTTGCGGGGGTGAATGAAAAACTGTTTTTT	CASSQDFAGVNEKLFF
.	TRBV5-8	TRBJ2-1	.	TGTGCCAGCAGCTTGGTTGGCGGGGGCAGGTCCTACAATGAGCAGTTCTTC	CASSLVGGGRSYNEQFF
.	TRBV28	TRBJ1-2	.	TGTGCCAGCAGAGACAGGTATAACTATGGCTACACCTTC	CASRDRYNYGYTF